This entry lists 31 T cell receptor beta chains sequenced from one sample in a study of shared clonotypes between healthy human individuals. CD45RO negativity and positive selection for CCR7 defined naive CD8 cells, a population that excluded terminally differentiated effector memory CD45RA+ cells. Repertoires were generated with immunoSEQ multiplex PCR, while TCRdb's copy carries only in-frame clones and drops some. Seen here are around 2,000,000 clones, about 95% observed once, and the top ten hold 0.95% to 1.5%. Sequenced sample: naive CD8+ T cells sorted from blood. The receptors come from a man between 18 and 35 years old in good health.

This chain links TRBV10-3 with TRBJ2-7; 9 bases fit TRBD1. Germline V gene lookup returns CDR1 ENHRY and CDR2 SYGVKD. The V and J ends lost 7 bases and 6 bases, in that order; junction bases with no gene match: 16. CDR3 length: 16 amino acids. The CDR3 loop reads CAITATGGAPGGEQYF. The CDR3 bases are TGTGCCATCACTGCCACAGGGGGCGCCCCGGGGGGCGAGCAGTACTTC.

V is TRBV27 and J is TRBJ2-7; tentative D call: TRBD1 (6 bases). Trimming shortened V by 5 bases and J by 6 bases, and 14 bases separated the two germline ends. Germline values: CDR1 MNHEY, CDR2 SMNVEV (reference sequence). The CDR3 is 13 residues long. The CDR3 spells CASSLGHSREQYF. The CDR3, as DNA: TGTGCCAGCAGTCTGGGACATTCCCGCGAGCAGTACTTC.

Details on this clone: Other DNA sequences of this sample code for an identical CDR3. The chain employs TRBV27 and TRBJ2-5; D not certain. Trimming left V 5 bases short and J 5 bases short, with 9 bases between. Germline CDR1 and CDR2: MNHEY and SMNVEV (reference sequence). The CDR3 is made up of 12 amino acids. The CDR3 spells CASSPTGETQYF. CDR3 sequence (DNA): TGTGCCAGCAGTCCCACCGGTGAGACCCAGTACTTC.

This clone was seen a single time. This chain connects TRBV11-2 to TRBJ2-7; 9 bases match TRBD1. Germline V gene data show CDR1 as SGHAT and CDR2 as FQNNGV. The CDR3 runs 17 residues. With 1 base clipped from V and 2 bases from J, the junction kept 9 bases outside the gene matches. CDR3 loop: CASSLVGGTGRAYEQYF. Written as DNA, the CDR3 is TGTGCCAGCAGCTTAGTTGGGGGGACAGGGCGCGCCTACGAGCAGTACTTC.

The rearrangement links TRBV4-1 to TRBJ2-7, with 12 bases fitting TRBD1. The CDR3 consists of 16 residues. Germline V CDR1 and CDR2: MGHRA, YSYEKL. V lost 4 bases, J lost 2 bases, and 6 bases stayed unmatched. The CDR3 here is CASSLGTGGFPYEQYF. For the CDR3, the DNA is TGCGCCAGCAGCCTTGGGACAGGGGGCTTTCCCTACGAGCAGTACTTC.

The CDR3 coding sequence is TGTGCCAGCAGTGAACTGGAGCGGGCCAATGAGCAGTTCTTC. It encodes CASSELERANEQFF. The V gene is TRBV25-1, the J gene TRBJ2-1, with D perhaps TRBD2 (6 bases). Germline V gene data show CDR1 as MGHDK and CDR2 as SYGVNS. V was pared by 2 bases and J by 6 bases, with 11 bases between. This CDR3 spans 14 amino acids.

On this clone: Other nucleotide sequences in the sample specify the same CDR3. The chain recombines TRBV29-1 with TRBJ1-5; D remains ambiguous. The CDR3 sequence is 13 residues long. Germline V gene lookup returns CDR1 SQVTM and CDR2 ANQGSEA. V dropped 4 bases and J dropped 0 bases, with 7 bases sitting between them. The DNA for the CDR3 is TGCAGCGTTGTCGCGGATAGCAATCAGCCCCAGCATTTT. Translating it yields CSVVADSNQPQHF.

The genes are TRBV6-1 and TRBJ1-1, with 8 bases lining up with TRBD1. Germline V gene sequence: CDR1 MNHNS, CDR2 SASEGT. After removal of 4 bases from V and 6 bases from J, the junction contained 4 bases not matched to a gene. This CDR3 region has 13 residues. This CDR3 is CASSGWTGSEAFF. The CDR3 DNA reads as TGTGCCAGCAGTGGGTGGACAGGGTCTGAAGCTTTCTTT.

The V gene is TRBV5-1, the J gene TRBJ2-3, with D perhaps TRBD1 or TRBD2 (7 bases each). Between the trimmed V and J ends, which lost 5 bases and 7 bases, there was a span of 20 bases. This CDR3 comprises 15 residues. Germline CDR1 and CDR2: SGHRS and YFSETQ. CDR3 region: CASRTGSGATYTQYF. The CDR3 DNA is TGCGCCAGCAGGACAGGGAGCGGGGCAACGTATACGCAGTATTTT.

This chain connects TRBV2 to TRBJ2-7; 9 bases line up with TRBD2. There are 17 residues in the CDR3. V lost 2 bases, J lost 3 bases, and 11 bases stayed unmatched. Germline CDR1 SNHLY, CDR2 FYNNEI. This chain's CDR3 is CASSERPIGLASYEQYF. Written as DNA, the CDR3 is TGTGCCAGCAGTGAAAGGCCCATCGGACTAGCGAGCTACGAGCAGTACTTC.

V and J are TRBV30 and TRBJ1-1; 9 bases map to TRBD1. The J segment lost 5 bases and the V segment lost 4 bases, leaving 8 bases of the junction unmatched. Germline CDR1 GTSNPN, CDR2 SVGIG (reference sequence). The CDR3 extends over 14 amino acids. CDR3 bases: TGTGCCTGGACCACACAGGGGGCCTGGACTGAAGCTTTCTTT. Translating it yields CAWTTQGAWTEAFF.

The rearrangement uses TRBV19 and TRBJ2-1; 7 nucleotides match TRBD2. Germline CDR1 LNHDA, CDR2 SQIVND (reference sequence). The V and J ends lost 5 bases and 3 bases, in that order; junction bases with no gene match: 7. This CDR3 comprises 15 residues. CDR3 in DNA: TGTGCCAGTAGTCGGCGGGAGACGTACTACAATGAGCAGTTCTTC. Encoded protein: CASSRRETYYNEQFF.

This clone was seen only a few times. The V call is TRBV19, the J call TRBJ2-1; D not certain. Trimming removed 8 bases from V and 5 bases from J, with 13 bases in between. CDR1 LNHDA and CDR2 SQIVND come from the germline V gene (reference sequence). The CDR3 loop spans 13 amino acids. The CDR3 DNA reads TGTGCCAGTTCAAACGACTGGAACAATGAGCAGTTCTTC. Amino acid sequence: CASSNDWNNEQFF.

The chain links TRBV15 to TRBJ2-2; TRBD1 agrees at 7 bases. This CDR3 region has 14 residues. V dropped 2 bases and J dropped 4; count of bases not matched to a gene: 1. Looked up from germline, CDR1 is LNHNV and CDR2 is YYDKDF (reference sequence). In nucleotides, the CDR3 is TGTGCCACCAGCAGATGGGACAGCACCGGGGAGCTGTTTTTT. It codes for CATSRWDSTGELFF.

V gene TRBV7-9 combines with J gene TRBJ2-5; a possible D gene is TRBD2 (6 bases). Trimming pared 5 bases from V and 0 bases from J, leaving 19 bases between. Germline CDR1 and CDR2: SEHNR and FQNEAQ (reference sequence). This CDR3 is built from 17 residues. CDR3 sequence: CASSAPISGAYQETQYF. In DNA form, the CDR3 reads TGTGCCAGCAGCGCCCCCATTAGCGGAGCGTACCAAGAGACCCAGTACTTC. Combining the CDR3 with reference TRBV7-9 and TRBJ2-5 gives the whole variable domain DTGVSQNPRHKITKRGQNVTFRCDPISEHNRLYWYRQTLGQGPEFLTYFQNEAQLEKSRLLSDRFSAERPKGSFSTLEIQRTEQGDSAMYLCASSAPISGAYQETQYFGPGTRLLVL.

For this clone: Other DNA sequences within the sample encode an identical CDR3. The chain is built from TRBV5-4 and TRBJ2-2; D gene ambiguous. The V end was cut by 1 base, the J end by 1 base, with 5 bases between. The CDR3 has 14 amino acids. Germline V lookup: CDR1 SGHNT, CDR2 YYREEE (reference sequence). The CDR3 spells CASSLSENTGELFF. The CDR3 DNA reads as TGTGCCAGCAGCTTGTCCGAGAACACCGGGGAGCTGTTTTTT.

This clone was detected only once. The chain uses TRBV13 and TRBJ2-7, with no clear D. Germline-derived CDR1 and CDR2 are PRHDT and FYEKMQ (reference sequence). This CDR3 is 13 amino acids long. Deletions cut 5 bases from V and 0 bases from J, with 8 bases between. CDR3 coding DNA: TGTGCCAGCAGCAAAGGTTACTCCTACGAGCAGTACTTC. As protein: CASSKGYSYEQYF.

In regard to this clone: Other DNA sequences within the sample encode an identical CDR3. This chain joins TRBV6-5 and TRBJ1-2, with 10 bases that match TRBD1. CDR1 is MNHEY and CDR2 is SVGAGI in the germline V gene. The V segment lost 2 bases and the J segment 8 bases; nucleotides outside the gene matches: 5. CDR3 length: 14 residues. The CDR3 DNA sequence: TGTGCCAGCAGTTACACAGGGACAGGGGAAGGCTACACCTTC. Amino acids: CASSYTGTGEGYTF.

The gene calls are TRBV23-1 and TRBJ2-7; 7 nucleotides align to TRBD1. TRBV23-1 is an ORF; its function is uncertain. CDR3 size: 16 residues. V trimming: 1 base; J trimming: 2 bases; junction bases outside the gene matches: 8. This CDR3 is CASSQLGRGLTYEQYF. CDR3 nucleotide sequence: TGCGCCAGCAGTCAATTGGGCAGGGGGTTGACCTACGAGCAGTACTTC.

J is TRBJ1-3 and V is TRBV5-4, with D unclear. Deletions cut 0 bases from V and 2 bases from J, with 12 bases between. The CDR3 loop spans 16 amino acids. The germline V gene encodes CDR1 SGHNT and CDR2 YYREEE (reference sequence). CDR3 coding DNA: TGTGCCAGCAGCTTGGAGGATTCGGGGACTGGAAACACCATATATTTT. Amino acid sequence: CASSLEDSGTGNTIYF.

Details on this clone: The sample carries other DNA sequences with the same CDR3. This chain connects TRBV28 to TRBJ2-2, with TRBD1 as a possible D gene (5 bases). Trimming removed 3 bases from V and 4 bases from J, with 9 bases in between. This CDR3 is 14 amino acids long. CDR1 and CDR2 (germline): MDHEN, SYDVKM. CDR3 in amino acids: CASSFQGGTGELFF. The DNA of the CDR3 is TGTGCCAGCAGTTTCCAGGGTGGCACCGGGGAGCTGTTTTTT.

The CDR3 reads CASSYSMGDFSYEQYF. The CDR3, as DNA: TGTGCCAGCAGTTACTCGATGGGGGATTTTTCCTACGAGCAGTACTTC. The chain joins TRBV6-5 to TRBJ2-7; either TRBD1 or TRBD2 may fit D (5 bases each). The V gene's germline CDR1 is MNHEY and CDR2 SVGAGI. The CDR3 is made up of 16 amino acids. With 0 bases removed from V and 1 base from J, the gap between germline ends came to 13 bases.

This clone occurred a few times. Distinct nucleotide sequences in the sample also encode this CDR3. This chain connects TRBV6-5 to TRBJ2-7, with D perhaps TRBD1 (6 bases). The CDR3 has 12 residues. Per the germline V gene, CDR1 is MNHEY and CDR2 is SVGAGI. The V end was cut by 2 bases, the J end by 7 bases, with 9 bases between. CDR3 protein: CASSYGGGEQYF. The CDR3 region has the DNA TGTGCCAGCAGTTACGGGGGCGGGGAGCAGTACTTC.

CDR3 sequence: CASSLEIGTQGNYGYTF. In DNA, the CDR3 is TGTGCCAGCAGCTTAGAAATAGGGACACAGGGGAACTATGGCTACACCTTC. V is TRBV11-2 and J is TRBJ1-2, with TRBD1 matching over 7 bases. This CDR3 has 17 residues. Trimming took 0 bases from V and 2 from J; bases not matched to a gene: 9. Germline V gene lookup returns CDR1 SGHAT and CDR2 FQNNGV.

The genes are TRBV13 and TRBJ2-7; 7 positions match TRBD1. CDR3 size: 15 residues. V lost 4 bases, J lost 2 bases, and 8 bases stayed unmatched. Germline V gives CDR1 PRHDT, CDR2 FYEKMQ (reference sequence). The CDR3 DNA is TGTGCCAGCAGCTCCTCCGGGACAGCGCCCTACGAGCAGTACTTC. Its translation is CASSSSGTAPYEQYF.

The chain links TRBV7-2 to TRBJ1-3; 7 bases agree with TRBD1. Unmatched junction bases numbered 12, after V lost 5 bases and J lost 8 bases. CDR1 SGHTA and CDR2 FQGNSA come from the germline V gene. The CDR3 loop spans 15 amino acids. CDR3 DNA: TGTGCCAGCAGCCGACCGCGGCAGGGGGTTTACACCATATATTTT. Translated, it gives CASSRPRQGVYTIYF.

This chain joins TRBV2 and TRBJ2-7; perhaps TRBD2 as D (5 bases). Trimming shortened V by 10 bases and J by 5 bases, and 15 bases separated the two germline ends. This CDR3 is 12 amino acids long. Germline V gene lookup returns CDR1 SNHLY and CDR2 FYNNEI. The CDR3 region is CATLIRGNEQYF. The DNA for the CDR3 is TGTGCCACCCTAATTCGGGGAAACGAGCAGTACTTC.

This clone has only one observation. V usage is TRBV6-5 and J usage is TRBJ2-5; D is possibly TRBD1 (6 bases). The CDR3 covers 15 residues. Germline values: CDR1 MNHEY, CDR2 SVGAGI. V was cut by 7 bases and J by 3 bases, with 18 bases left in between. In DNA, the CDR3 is TGTGCCAGCATCTCAATACAGGGTTCGAAAGAGACCCAGTACTTC. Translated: CASISIQGSKETQYF.

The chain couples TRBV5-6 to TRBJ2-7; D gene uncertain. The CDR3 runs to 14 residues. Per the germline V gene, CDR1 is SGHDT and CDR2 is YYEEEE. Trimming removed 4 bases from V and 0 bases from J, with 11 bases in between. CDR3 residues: CASSPWGSSYEQYF. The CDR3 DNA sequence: TGTGCCAGCAGCCCTTGGGGAAGCTCCTACGAGCAGTACTTC.

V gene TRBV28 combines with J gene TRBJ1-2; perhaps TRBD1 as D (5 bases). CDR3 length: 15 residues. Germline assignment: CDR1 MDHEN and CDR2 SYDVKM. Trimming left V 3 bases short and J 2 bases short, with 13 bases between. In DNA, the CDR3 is TGTGCCAGCAGTTTGGCCCCTGAGGGGAACTATGGCTACACCTTC. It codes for CASSLAPEGNYGYTF.

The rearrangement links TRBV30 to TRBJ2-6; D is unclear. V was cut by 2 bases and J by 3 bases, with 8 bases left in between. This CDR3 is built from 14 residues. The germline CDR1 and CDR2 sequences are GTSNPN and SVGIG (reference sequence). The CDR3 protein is CAWSPGYGANVLTF. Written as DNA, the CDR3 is TGTGCCTGGAGTCCTGGGTATGGGGCCAACGTCCTGACTTTC.